This TCR beta chain was captured in a study of T cells after somatic rescue of genetic block. The assay was immunoSEQ multiplex PCR, and TCRdb's table has in-frame clones only and misses some. This sample yields 60,000 to 90,000 clones, of which just over 90% are seen a single time; about 3% belongs to the top ten. This CDR3 is 15 amino acids long. The V and J ends lost 4 bases and 0 bases respectively, with 10 bases between them. Germline CDR1 and CDR2: SGHVS and FQNEAQ. The gene calls are TRBV7-8 and TRBJ2-1; the D gene could be TRBD1 or TRBD2 (5 bases each). The TCR sequence derives from a man aged 30-40 years. The specimen was peripheral blood mononuclear cells (PBMCs). The CDR3 DNA sequence: TGTGCCAGCAGCTGGGACGAAAGCTCCTACAATGAGCAGTTCTTC. Protein: CASSWDESSYNEQFF.